This T cell receptor (beta chain) was documented in a study of shared clonotypes between healthy human individuals. This clone has only a few counts. The antigen is unknown. Whole-study findings and limits: The study sampled only blood, and tissue repertoires likely differ. Relative to clonotypes present in all four donors, those not shared had lower generation probabilities. Naive subsets generally exceeded memory subsets in estimated richness.

Trimming stripped 7 bases from V and 4 bases from J, with 16 bases between. From germline, CDR1 is MNHNS and CDR2 SASEGT. The CDR3 totals 15 residues. Here immunoSEQ multiplex PCR was the method, and the copy in TCRdb shows in-frame clones only, minus some. The top ten clones hold around 2% of a sample with around 700,000 clones, about 80% of them seen once. The material sequenced was memory CD4+ T cells sorted from blood. Subset described: CD45RA-negative fraction. This receptor was identified in a woman in her twenties or thirties in good health. The chain couples TRBV6-1 to TRBJ2-2, with D perhaps TRBD1 (6 bases). Here the CDR3 reads CASIGPGTPTGELFF. The CDR3 bases are TGTGCCAGCATTGGTCCTGGGACACCCACCGGGGAGCTGTTTTTT.